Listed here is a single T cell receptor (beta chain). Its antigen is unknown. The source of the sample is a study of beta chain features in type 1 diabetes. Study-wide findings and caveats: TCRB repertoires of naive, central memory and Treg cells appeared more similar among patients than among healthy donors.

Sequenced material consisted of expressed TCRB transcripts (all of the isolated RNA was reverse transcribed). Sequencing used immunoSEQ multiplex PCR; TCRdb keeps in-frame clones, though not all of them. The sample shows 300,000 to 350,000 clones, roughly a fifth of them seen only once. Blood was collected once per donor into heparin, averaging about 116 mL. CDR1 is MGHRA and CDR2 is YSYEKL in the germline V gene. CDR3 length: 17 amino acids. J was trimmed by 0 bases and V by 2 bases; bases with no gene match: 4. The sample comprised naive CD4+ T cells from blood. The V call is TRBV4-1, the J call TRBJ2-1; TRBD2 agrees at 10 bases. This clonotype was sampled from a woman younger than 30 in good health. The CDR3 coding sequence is TGCGCCAGCAGCCAACAGAGCGGGAGGGGCTCCTACAATGAGCAGTTCTTC. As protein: CASSQQSGRGSYNEQFF.